This T cell receptor (beta chain) originates from a study of T cells after yellow fever vaccination. CDR1 and CDR2 from the germline V gene are DFQATT and SNEGSKA (reference sequence). With 1 base removed from V and 10 bases from J, the gap between germline ends came to 17 bases. The CDR3 runs to 14 residues. Making TCR cDNA involved 5'RACE template switching, which added UMIs and a universal primer site. TCRdb called the 5' RACE reads again in MiXCR, with one record for every CDR3 protein. The data hold 300,000 to 400,000 distinct CDR3 sequences, with less than 9.5% observed a single time. This specimen was PBMCs, taken about 41 days after the first yellow fever vaccination. This sequence originates from a man aged 18-30 years who received the YFV17D yellow fever vaccine. V is TRBV20-1 and J is TRBJ2-1; TRBD1 is a possible D gene (6 bases). The CDR3 region is CSARVGASSSEQFF. CDR3 coding DNA: TGCAGTGCTAGAGTGGGGGCCTCGAGTTCCGAGCAGTTCTTC.